The next 17 T cell receptor beta chains were all read from a single sample in a study of siplizumab effects on memory and regulatory T cells. The assay was immunoSEQ multiplex PCR, and TCRdb's table has in-frame clones only and misses some. Of 85,000 to 130,000 clones in the sample, about nine tenths were seen once. The sequencing sample was made of CD4+ T cells sorted from blood. Receptors originate from a human donor in good health. Some clones in this sample may be carry-over from other donors' samples.

The chain is built from TRBV5-4 and TRBJ2-5; 8 bases match TRBD1. The V segment lost 4 bases and the J segment 0 bases; nucleotides outside the gene matches: 11. The CDR3 loop spans 17 amino acids. Germline CDR1 is SGHNT and CDR2 is YYREEE (reference sequence). In DNA, the CDR3 is TGTGCCAGCAGCCGACGAATCGGACAGGGTCACCAAGAGACCCAGTACTTC. Its protein product is CASSRRIGQGHQETQYF.

The chain joins TRBV6-6 to TRBJ2-3, with TRBD1 matching 7 bases. The J segment lost 1 base and the V segment lost 6 bases, leaving 7 bases of the junction unmatched. Germline loops: CDR1 MNHNY, CDR2 SVGAGI (reference sequence). CDR3 size: 15 residues. In DNA form, the CDR3 reads TGTGCCAGCAGAAAGGGGGCGCGGGGCACAGATACGCAGTATTTT. It is translated as CASRKGARGTDTQYF.

The genes are TRBV18 and TRBJ2-3; a possible D gene is TRBD2 (6 bases). The CDR3 is 16 residues long. V lost 4 bases and J lost 1, with 15 bases in between. Germline loops: CDR1 KGHSH, CDR2 LQKENI. CDR3 bases: TGTGCCAGCTCACGGACTATGCCAGCGGGCACAGATACGCAGTATTTT. Translating it yields CASSRTMPAGTDTQYF.

V is TRBV5-6 and J is TRBJ2-3, with TRBD1 identical over 7 bases. The CDR3 has 14 residues. CDR1 SGHDT and CDR2 YYEEEE come from the germline V gene. Trimming took 4 bases from V and 5 from J; bases not matched to a gene: 7. CDR3 protein: CASSMDRLGDTQYF. As DNA, the CDR3 is TGTGCCAGCAGCATGGACAGGCTAGGAGATACGCAGTATTTT.

The CDR3 sequence: CASSSRGSGNTIYF. Here the CDR3 DNA reads TGTGCCAGCAGCTCGAGGGGCTCTGGAAACACCATATATTTT. The gene calls are TRBV11-2 and TRBJ1-3; possible D gene TRBD1, 5 bases. Trimming took off 4 bases at V and 0 bases at J, with 7 bases between the two ends. Per germline, CDR1 SGHAT and CDR2 FQNNGV. The CDR3 runs 14 residues. Combining the CDR3 with reference TRBV11-2 and TRBJ1-3 gives the whole variable domain EAGVAQSPRYKIIEKRQSVAFWCNPISGHATLYWYQQILGQGPKLLIQFQNNGVVDDSQLPKDRFSAERLKGVDSTLKIQPAKLEDSAVYLCASSSRGSGNTIYFGEGSWLTVV.

The chain carries TRBV4-2 and TRBJ2-3; D remains unclear. V lost 0 bases and J 6 bases, leaving 13 bases between the germline ends. Germline V gene data show CDR1 as LGHNA and CDR2 as YNFKEQ. The CDR3 loop spans 15 amino acids. CDR3 amino acids: CASSQDQQSPDTQYF. The CDR3 nucleotides are TGTGCCAGCAGCCAAGATCAGCAGAGTCCCGATACGCAGTATTTT.

The chain uses TRBV28 and TRBJ2-1, with TRBD2 matching 7 bases. V was clipped by 6 bases and J by 4 bases; unmatched bases: 12. The CDR3 has 16 residues. Germline CDR1 is MDHEN and CDR2 is SYDVKM. The CDR3 region is CASRPPSGVKYNEQFF. DNA for the CDR3: TGTGCCAGCAGACCACCTAGCGGAGTAAAATACAATGAGCAGTTCTTC.

This sequence joins TRBV30 and TRBJ1-3, with D hard to call. V lost 3 bases, J lost 1 base, and 4 bases lay in between. There are 12 residues in the CDR3. Germline lookup yields CDR1 GTSNPN and CDR2 SVGIG (reference sequence). In DNA, the CDR3 is TGTGCCTGGAGGGAATCTGGAAACACCATATATTTT. It is translated as CAWRESGNTIYF.

V is TRBV4-2 and J is TRBJ2-3; 7 bases are a match to TRBD2. This CDR3 has 16 residues. CDR1 and CDR2 from the germline V gene are LGHNA and YNFKEQ. Trimming cost V 1 base and J 6 bases; bases outside gene matches: 10. In nucleotides, the CDR3 is TGTGCCAGCAGCCAAGGGACTAGTTCATCTAAGGATACGCAGTATTTT. This gives the protein CASSQGTSSSKDTQYF.

The chain has TRBV5-6 and TRBJ2-3; no clear D gene. Germline CDR1 reads SGHDT; CDR2 reads YYEEEE. This CDR3 has 15 amino acids. The V and J ends lost 1 base and 0 bases respectively, with 9 bases between them. The CDR3 DNA reads TGTGCCAGCAGCTTGAATCTGGGCAGCACAGATACGCAGTATTTT. Translated, it gives CASSLNLGSTDTQYF.

The chain couples TRBV30 to TRBJ2-1; possible D gene TRBD2, 6 bases. Germline values: CDR1 GTSNPN, CDR2 SVGIG (reference sequence). V lost 1 base and J 9 bases, leaving 16 bases between the germline ends. CDR3 length: 14 residues. CDR3 sequence reads: CAWSDLRTTSEQFF. The CDR3 DNA sequence: TGTGCCTGGAGTGACCTACGGACTACCTCTGAGCAGTTCTTC. Variable domain in full (rest from reference TRBV30 and TRBJ2-1): SQTIHQWPATLVQPVGSPLSLECTVEGTSNPNLYWYRQAAGRGLQLLFYSVGIGQISSEVPQNLSASRPQDRQFILSSKKLLLSDSGFYLCAWSDLRTTSEQFFGPGTRLTVL.

V usage is TRBV18 and J usage is TRBJ2-7, with D maybe TRBD2 (7 bases). CDR3 length: 15 amino acids. The germline V gene has CDR1 KGHSH and CDR2 LQKENI. The germline V and J ends were trimmed by 3 bases and 3 bases, with 15 bases remaining between them. Here the CDR3 DNA reads TGTGCCAGCTCACCGGGGAAGCGGGACAACTACGAGCAGTACTTC. Protein: CASSPGKRDNYEQYF.

This clone occurred a few times. The rearrangement joins TRBV28 to TRBJ1-1; the D is unclear. V shed 11 bases and J shed 1 base, with 5 bases lying between them. The CDR3 has 10 residues. Germline V gene data show CDR1 as MDHEN and CDR2 as SYDVKM. The CDR3 is CASGNTEAFF. In DNA, the CDR3 is TGTGCCTCTGGGAACACTGAAGCTTTCTTT. The full variable domain, in which reference TRBV28 and TRBJ1-1 provide the parts outside the CDR3, is DVKVTQSSRYLVKRTGEKVFLECVQDMDHENMFWYRQDPGLGLRLIYFSYDVKMKEKGDIPEGYSVSREKKERFSLILESASTNQTSMYLCASGNTEAFFGQGTRLTVV.

This sequence joins TRBV10-2 and TRBJ2-5, with a tentative D call TRBD2 (6 bases). CDR1 is WSHSY, CDR2 SAAADI, per germline. The CDR3 extends over 11 amino acids. The V end was cut by 8 bases, the J end by 5 bases, with 9 bases between. CDR3 DNA: TGCGCCAGCGGGGGGAGGGAGACCCAGTACTTC. It yields the protein CASGGRETQYF.

The chain combines TRBV5-1 with TRBJ2-6; TRBD2 matches 8 bases. The V gene end was trimmed by 0 bases and the J gene end by 4 bases; junction bases not matched to a gene: 6. CDR3 length: 17 residues. Per the germline V gene, CDR1 is SGHRS and CDR2 is YFSETQ. In nucleotides, the CDR3 is TGCGCCAGCAGCTTGGTGGTGGCGGGAGGCGGGGCCAACGTCCTGACTTTC. This translates into CASSLVVAGGGANVLTF.

V is TRBV19 and J is TRBJ2-5; 7 nucleotides match TRBD1. Trimming took 4 bases from V and 6 from J; bases not matched to a gene: 5. Germline CDR1 reads LNHDA; CDR2 reads SQIVND (reference sequence). The CDR3 sequence is 13 residues long. The CDR3 sequence: CASSTGTAKTQYF. CDR3 DNA: TGTGCCAGTAGTACCGGGACAGCGAAGACCCAGTACTTC. The entire variable domain, with the rest obtained from reference TRBV19 and TRBJ2-5, is as follows: DGGITQSPKYLFRKEGQNVTLSCEQNLNHDAMYWYRQDPGQGLRLIYYSQIVNDFQKGDIAEGYSVSREKKESFPLTVTSAQKNPTAFYLCASSTGTAKTQYFGPGTRLLVL.

This clone appeared a single time. The chain employs TRBV7-9 and TRBJ2-2; 9 bases align to TRBD1. This CDR3 comprises 15 residues. J was trimmed by 7 bases and V by 2 bases; bases with no gene match: 5. Germline CDR1 and CDR2: SEHNR and FQNEAQ (reference sequence). The CDR3 DNA reads TGTGCCAGCAGCTTACTCACAGGGGGCATCGGGGAGCTGTTTTTT. Its translation: CASSLLTGGIGELFF.